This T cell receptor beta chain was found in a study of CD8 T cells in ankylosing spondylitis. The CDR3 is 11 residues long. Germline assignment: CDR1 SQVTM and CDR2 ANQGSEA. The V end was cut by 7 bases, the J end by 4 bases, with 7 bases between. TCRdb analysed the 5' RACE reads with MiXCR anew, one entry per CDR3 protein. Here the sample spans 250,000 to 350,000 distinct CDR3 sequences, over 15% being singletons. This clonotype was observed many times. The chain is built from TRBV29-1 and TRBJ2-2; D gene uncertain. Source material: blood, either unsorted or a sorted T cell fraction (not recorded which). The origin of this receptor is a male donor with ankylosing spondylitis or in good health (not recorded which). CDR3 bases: TGCAGCGGCAGTGGCACCGGGGAGCTGTTTTTT. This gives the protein CSGSGTGELFF.